This T cell receptor beta chain comes out of a study of CD4 T cells in relation to SARS-CoV-2 and coronaviruses. The wider study: After 10 to 11 days of antigen culture, PBMC TCR beta CDR3s were sequenced.

Whole-study findings and limits: SARS-CoV-2-driven expansion was significantly weaker in crossreactive than monoreactive clones.

Data came from immunoSEQ multiplex PCR; TCRdb stores just in-frame clones and leaves some out. The sample carries under 13,000 clones, 65% to 75% recorded once. In the case of this clone: What it binds is unknown.

The unexposed donors gave CD4+ T cells in about 2011-2019, prior to COVID-19. After 10 to 11 days of culture, CD4+ T cells were isolated. Per the germline V gene, CDR1 is SGHRS and CDR2 is YFSETQ. V shed 4 bases, J shed 3 bases, and the junction held 5 bases outside the gene matches. The CDR3 has 14 amino acids. This receptor was taken from a human donor in good health. This chain joins TRBV5-1 and TRBJ2-7; 9 positions match TRBD1. Sequencing was performed on CD4+ T cells from PBMCs, cultured in vitro. The CDR3 coding sequence is TGCGCCAGCAGCCAGGACAGGGGCGGCTACGAGCAGTACTTC. Translated: CASSQDRGGYEQYF.